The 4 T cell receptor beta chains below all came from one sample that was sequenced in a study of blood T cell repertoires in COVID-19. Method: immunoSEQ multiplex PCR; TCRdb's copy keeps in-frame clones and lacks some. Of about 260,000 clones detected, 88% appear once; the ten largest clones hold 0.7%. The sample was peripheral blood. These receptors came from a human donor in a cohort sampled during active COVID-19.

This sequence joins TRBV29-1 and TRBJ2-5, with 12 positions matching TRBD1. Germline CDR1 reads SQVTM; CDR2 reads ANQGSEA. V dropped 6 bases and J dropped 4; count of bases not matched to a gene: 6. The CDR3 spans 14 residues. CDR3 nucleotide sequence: TGCAGCGTCTCCCGGGACAGGGGGCGAGAGACCCAGTACTTC. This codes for CSVSRDRGRETQYF.

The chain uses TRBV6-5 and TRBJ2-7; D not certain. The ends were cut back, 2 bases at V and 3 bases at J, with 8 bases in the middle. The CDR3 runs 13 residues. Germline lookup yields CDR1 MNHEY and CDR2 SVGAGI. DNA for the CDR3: TGTGCCAGCAGTTACAACCTAAACTACGAGCAGTACTTC. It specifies CASSYNLNYEQYF.

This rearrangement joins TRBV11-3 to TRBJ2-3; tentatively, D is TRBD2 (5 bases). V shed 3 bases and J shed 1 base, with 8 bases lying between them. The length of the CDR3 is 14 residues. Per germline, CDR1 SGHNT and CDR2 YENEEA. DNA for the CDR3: TGTGCCAGCAGCTTCGAGGGAGGCACAGATACGCAGTATTTT. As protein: CASSFEGGTDTQYF.

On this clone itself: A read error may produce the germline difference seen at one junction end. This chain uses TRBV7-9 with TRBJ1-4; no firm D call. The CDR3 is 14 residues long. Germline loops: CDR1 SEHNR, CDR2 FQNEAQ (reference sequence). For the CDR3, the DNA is TGTGCCAGCAGCCAATCGGGAGGTAATGACAAACTGTTTTTT. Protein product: CASSQSGGNDKLFF. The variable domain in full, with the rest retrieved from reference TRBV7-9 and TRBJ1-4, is DTGVSQNPRHKITKRGQNVTFRCDPISEHNRLYWYRQTLGQGPEFLTYFQNEAQLEKSRLLSDRFSAERPKGSFSTLEIQRTEQGDSAMYLCASSQSGGNDKLFFGSGTQLSVL.